This T cell receptor beta chain was identified in a study of blood T cells in healthy people across ages. Study-level background: Template-switching capture recovered about one barcoded beta molecule per two T cells.

A J-beta primer mix and a sample-barcoded 5' primer were used in a second PCR of about 7 to 12 cycles. From the 5' RACE reads, TCRdb called clonotypes with MiXCR, one entry per CDR3 protein. The sample lists around 790,000 distinct CDR3 sequences, 40% to 50% occurring once. This CDR3 has 13 residues. CDR1 SQVTM and CDR2 ANQGSEA come from the germline V gene. V was pared by 1 base and J by 4 bases, with 8 bases between. The clonotype comes from a man aged 55 to 70 in good health. The source material was blood. The chain recombines TRBV29-1 with TRBJ1-5; D is unresolved. The DNA for the CDR3 is TGCAGCGTTGAAGTGGCCGGGAATCAGCCCCAGCATTTT. The encoded protein is CSVEVAGNQPQHF. Filled out from reference TRBV29-1 and TRBJ1-5, the complete variable domain reads SAVISQKPSRDICQRGTSLTIQCQVDSQVTMMFWYRQQPGQSLTLIATANQGSEATYESGFVIDKFPISRPNLTFSTLTVSNMSPEDSSIYLCSVEVAGNQPQHFGDGTRLSIL.